The rows below give T cell receptor beta chains drawn from one sample of a study of cytomegalovirus exposure and HLA in healthy donors. TCRdb's copy holds only in-frame clones and misses some; the assay was immunoSEQ multiplex PCR. The sample contains about 150,000 clones, around 79% of which appear only once. Sequenced material: PBMCs. The receptors derive from a man aged 50-59 years in good health and CMV-seropositive. CDR3s include the opening cysteine and the closing phenylalanine or tryptophan. The D gene is left open where the match is weak. Clone size, where shown, is once, few, many, or a class for clones that have expanded.

v_call,clone_size,j_call,d_call,cdr3_aa,cdr3_nt
TRBV6-4,medium-sized,TRBJ1-1,TRBD1,CASSEGTGELGGAFF,TGTGCCAGCAGTGAAGGGACAGGCGAACTGGGGGGGGCTTTCTTT
TRBV28,NA,TRBJ2-7,TRBD1,CASSWQGTGRDEQYF,TGTGCCAGCAGTTGGCAGGGGACAGGGCGAGACGAGCAGTACTTC
TRBV2,NA,TRBJ2-3,NA,CASHEFPLAATDTQYF,TGTGCCAGCCACGAGTTCCCACTAGCTGCCACAGATACGCAGTATTTT
TRBV27,NA,TRBJ2-1,NA,CASSLSLQEYFF,TGTGCCAGCAGTTTATCTCTCCAGGAATACTTCTTC
TRBV4-1,NA,TRBJ2-7,TRBD2,CASSQVVAGRREQYF,TGCGCCAGCAGCCAAGTGGTAGCGGGAAGACGCGAGCAGTACTTC
TRBV18,once,TRBJ2-5,TRBD2,CASSPGGTSGSETQYF,TGTGCCAGCTCACCAGGCGGGACTAGCGGGAGTGAGACCCAGTACTTC
TRBV6-5,few,TRBJ1-6,TRBD1,CASSSYYRGSPLHF,TGTGCCAGCAGTTCCTATTACAGGGGTTCACCCCTCCACTTT
TRBV5-1,NA,TRBJ1-2,TRBD1,CASSLGGENYGYTF,TGCGCCAGCAGCTTAGGGGGCGAGAACTATGGCTACACCTTC
TRBV7-9,NA,TRBJ2-5,NA,CASSLGGQYQETQYF,TGTGCCAGCAGCTTAGGGGGGCAATACCAAGAGACCCAGTACTTC
TRBV27,NA,TRBJ1-6,NA,CASSSGNSPLHF,TGTGCCAGCAGTTCAGGAAATTCACCCCTCCACTTT
TRBV15,NA,TRBJ2-2,NA,CATSRDSLTGDTGELFF,TGTGCCACCAGCAGGGACAGCCTAACTGGGGACACCGGGGAGCTGTTTTTT
TRBV4-1,NA,TRBJ2-5,NA,CASSVGDGRRAQETQYF,TGCGCCAGCAGCGTAGGAGATGGGCGGAGGGCCCAAGAGACCCAGTACTTC
TRBV14,once,TRBJ1-1,NA,CACSQDWGVNTEAFF,TGTGCCTGCAGCCAAGATTGGGGGGTGAACACTGAAGCTTTCTTT
TRBV13,NA,TRBJ2-1,TRBD2,CASSLDGGRKYNEQFF,TGTGCCAGCAGCTTAGATGGCGGGAGGAAATACAATGAGCAGTTCTTC
TRBV11-1,NA,TRBJ2-3,TRBD1,CASRRDRVADTQYF,TGTGCCAGCAGACGGGACAGGGTGGCAGATACGCAGTATTTT
TRBV19,NA,TRBJ2-2,NA,CASRAGMLTGELFF,TGTGCCAGTAGAGCAGGGATGTTGACCGGGGAGCTGTTTTTT
TRBV5-1,NA,TRBJ1-4,NA,CASSLGPNGEKLFF,TGCGCCAGCAGCTTGGGACCCAACGGGGAAAAACTGTTTTTT
TRBV28,NA,TRBJ1-1,NA,CASSFPGGADTEAFF,TGTGCCAGCAGTTTTCCTGGGGGCGCGGACACTGAAGCTTTCTTT
TRBV6-1,few,TRBJ1-2,NA,CASNQGYGYTF,TGTGCCAGCAATCAGGGCTATGGCTACACCTTC
TRBV30,NA,TRBJ2-7,TRBD2,CAWTLTSGSPYEQYF,TGTGCCTGGACCCTTACTAGCGGGAGTCCGTACGAGCAGTACTTC
TRBV5-1,NA,TRBJ2-3,TRBD1,CASSPGQGRADTQYF,TGCGCCAGCAGCCCGGGACAGGGGAGGGCAGATACGCAGTATTTT
TRBV7-8,NA,TRBJ1-2,TRBD1,CASSPRTGPANYGYTF,TGTGCCAGCAGCCCCCGGACAGGGCCTGCTAACTATGGCTACACCTTC
TRBV28,NA,TRBJ1-2,NA,CASSSPAQRINYGYTF,TGTGCCAGCAGTAGCCCAGCACAGCGGATAAACTATGGCTACACCTTC
TRBV10-3,NA,TRBJ2-1,TRBD1,CAISLDRGSFDEQFF,TGTGCCATCAGCCTGGACAGGGGATCTTTTGATGAGCAGTTCTTC
TRBV5-4,NA,TRBJ1-2,TRBD1,CASSLARPSTGGHGYTF,TGTGCCAGCAGCTTGGCCAGACCTTCGACAGGGGGCCATGGCTACACCTTC
TRBV27,NA,TRBJ2-5,NA,CASSLGGATQETQYF,TGTGCCAGCAGTTTAGGGGGGGCCACGCAAGAGACCCAGTACTTC
TRBV7-9,NA,TRBJ2-7,NA,CASSSPGLGEQYF,TGTGCCAGCAGTTCCCCGGGACTGGGGGAGCAGTACTTC
TRBV30,NA,TRBJ2-1,TRBD1,CATPGRGLYNEQFF,TGTGCCACCCCGGGTAGGGGGCTCTACAATGAGCAGTTCTTC
TRBV5-4,NA,TRBJ1-1,NA,CGRQQDLNTEAFF,TGTGGCAGGCAACAGGACCTGAACACTGAAGCTTTCTTT
TRBV20-1,NA,TRBJ2-7,NA,CSVHSYEQYF,TGCAGTGTCCATTCCTACGAGCAGTACTTC
TRBV7-5,NA,TRBJ2-3,NA,CARSAGTSDSTDTQYF,TGTGCCAGAAGCGCCGGGACTAGCGACAGCACAGATACGCAGTATTTT
TRBV2,NA,TRBJ2-7,NA,CASSEESRDYEQYF,TGTGCCAGCAGTGAAGAATCGAGGGACTACGAGCAGTACTTC
TRBV15,NA,TRBJ1-5,TRBD1,CATRGDRGLSNQPQHF,TGTGCCACCCGCGGGGACAGGGGGCTTAGCAATCAGCCCCAGCATTTT
TRBV5-1,NA,TRBJ2-3,NA,CASSLASGSDTQYF,TGCGCCAGCAGCTTGGCCTCAGGGTCAGATACGCAGTATTTT
TRBV10-3,NA,TRBJ2-7,NA,CAIKSGAYEQYF,TGTGCCATCAAGTCGGGGGCCTACGAGCAGTACTTC
TRBV7-9,NA,TRBJ2-7,NA,CASSSKGQTYEQYF,TGTGCCAGCAGCTCCAAAGGACAGACCTACGAGCAGTACTTC
TRBV6-1,NA,TRBJ1-1,NA,CASSEIDTTEAFF,TGTGCCAGCAGTGAAATCGACACCACTGAAGCTTTCTTT
TRBV5-4,NA,TRBJ2-1,TRBD2,CASRAGTSGRAYDEQFF,TGTGCCAGCAGGGCTGGGACTAGCGGGAGGGCCTACGATGAGCAGTTCTTC
TRBV9,NA,TRBJ2-1,TRBD2,CASSVAGLDIEQFF,TGTGCCAGCAGCGTAGCGGGACTAGACATTGAGCAGTTCTTC
TRBV11-3,NA,TRBJ1-2,NA,CASSPRTANYGYTF,TGTGCCAGCAGCCCAAGGACAGCTAACTATGGCTACACCTTC
TRBV27,NA,TRBJ2-7,TRBD2,CASSSLLAGAVEQYF,TGTGCCAGCAGTTCCTTACTAGCGGGAGCTGTCGAGCAGTACTTC
TRBV19,NA,TRBJ1-5,TRBD1,CASRQGMRQPQHF,TGTGCCAGTAGACAGGGGATGAGGCAGCCCCAGCATTTT
TRBV7-9,once,TRBJ1-2,TRBD1,CSSSLGQLHGYTF,TGTTCCAGCAGCTTGGGACAGCTCCATGGCTACACCTTC
TRBV7-7,NA,TRBJ2-5,NA,CASSVDGQETQYF,TGTGCTAGCAGCGTAGACGGTCAAGAGACCCAGTACTTC
TRBV6-6,NA,TRBJ1-5,NA,CASSNRVNQPQHF,TGTGCCAGCAGTAACAGGGTCAATCAGCCCCAGCATTTT
TRBV30,NA,TRBJ1-1,NA,CAWTGMNTEAFF,TGTGCCTGGACAGGGATGAACACTGAAGCTTTCTTT
TRBV6-5,NA,TRBJ1-5,TRBD1,CASSYSSGGQPQHF,TGTGCCAGCAGTTACTCTTCAGGGGGCCAGCCCCAGCATTTT
TRBV29-1,NA,TRBJ2-5,NA,CSVDRAGVQETQYF,TGCAGCGTTGATCGAGCGGGTGTACAAGAGACCCAGTACTTC
TRBV25-1,NA,TRBJ1-6,TRBD1,CASSGVMGQPNSPLHF,TGTGCCAGCAGTGGAGTAATGGGACAGCCCAATTCACCCCTCCACTTT
TRBV6-5,NA,TRBJ2-5,NA,CASSHPDRQETQYF,TGTGCCAGCAGTCACCCTGACAGACAAGAGACCCAGTACTTC
TRBV27,NA,TRBJ1-3,NA,CASSTLGATGNTIYF,TGTGCCAGCAGTACTCTCGGTGCGACTGGAAACACCATATATTTT
TRBV10-3,NA,TRBJ2-5,NA,CAILSSETQTQYF,TGTGCCATTCTCAGTAGCGAGACCCAGACCCAGTACTTC
TRBV6-5,NA,TRBJ1-6,TRBD1,CASSRAPGQNSPLHF,TGTGCCAGCAGTCGCGCGCCGGGACAGAATTCACCCCTCCACTTT